The clone carrying this T cell receptor (beta chain) was counted a few times. Its specificity is unknown. The data derive from a study of T cell repertoires in cytomegalovirus infection. Study as a whole: It was recently identified HLA-C-restricted and well-studied HLA-B-restricted CMV epitopes that the study used. Matching HLA type, along with CMV infection, was indicated by public TCR beta signatures. Points from the study as a whole: It was HLA-C-restricted CMV-specific TCR beta clonotypes that dominated the response ex vivo. Carriers of CMV and the relevant HLA type were discriminated by public TCR beta frequency.

One entry per CDR3 protein results from TCRdb running MiXCR on the reads. The data show about 700,000 distinct CDR3 sequences, 33% seen once. CDR3 size: 18 residues. V lost 0 bases to trimming and J lost 6 bases; unmatched junction nucleotides: 11. Germline CDR1 is SGHVS and CDR2 is FQNEAQ. The rearrangement links TRBV7-8 to TRBJ2-2, with 9 bases that match TRBD2. The receptor was isolated from a human donor in good health (CMV status not recorded). Some clones in this sample may be carry-over from other donors' samples. Sequences were derived from cultured PBMCs, sampled from culture after CMV antigen stimulation. In DNA, the CDR3 is TGTGCCAGCAGCTTAGCCCCTAGACTAGCGGAGAGTCCCGGGGAGCTGTTTTTT. Its translation is CASSLAPRLAESPGELFF.